This section outlines one T cell receptor beta chain sequence together with its context. This receptor's antigen is unknown. It has no much larger one-base neighbor in the sample; base qualities were not kept. Systemically healthy Caucasian individuals from Russia, 35 to 40 in total and aged 6 to 90 years, were included as donors. Roughly 10 milliliters of peripheral blood were drawn from each donor into EDTA-treated Vacutainer tubes. Ficoll-Paque density-gradient centrifugation was used to isolate PBMCs, with at least 6 million obtained per sample. Trizol reagent was used to extract total RNA from the PBMCs, yielding at least 6 micrograms per sample. For every donor, an aliquot of PBMCs went through flow cytometry to measure the percentages of naive CD45RAhigh/CD27high T cells. The CDR3 covers 14 residues, taking in both the cysteine and the phenylalanine. Here the CDR3 DNA is all that survives: 42 bases in frame from base 1. Trimming leaves V shorter by 5 bases and J shorter by 5 bases, with the junction holding 7 bases beyond the gene matches.

The method behind the library was 5' RACE. Instrument used: Illumina HiSeq 2500. The second PCR ran for about 7 to 11 cycles and used a J-beta primer mix along with a sample-barcoded 5' primer. A unique molecular identifier was introduced onto each TCR beta cDNA molecule by a template-switch 5' adaptor carrying 12 random nucleotides. Each sample yielded at least 3 million CDR3-containing paired-end reads. The Mint cDNA synthesis kit, primed by a TRBC-specific oligonucleotide, was used to synthesize first-strand cDNA from all RNA. Following uracil-DNA glycosylase treatment, all cDNA underwent a first 18-cycle PCR with the universal primers M1SS and BC2_uni_R. On the authors' methods: For normalization, 1 million high-quality reads were randomly selected from each sample, with every read carrying a distinct molecular identifier. Reads sharing molecular identifiers were discarded rather than binned into consensus sequences. CDR3 identification, clonotype clustering and error correction used MiTCR with a Q25 quality threshold and the strictest error-elimination algorithm. A nonparametric unseen species model using Euler transformation provided a lower-bound estimate of total TCR beta diversity. The public reads were quality trimmed at Q25 with fastp and then assembled into clones with MiXCR by TCRdb, keeping productive beta chains. Merged by CDR3 protein, the rows form single entries marked with the most common genes and DNA. TCRdb, rather than the study authors, made the V and J calls. The table for this sample lists about 1.4 million distinct CDR3 sequences; around 59% of them were counted only once. The ten most abundant clones make up over 6.5% of the sample.

The record originates from a study of blood T cells in healthy people across ages (dated by TCRdb to 2013 to 2016). Regarding the complete study: In model experiments, template switching captured roughly one uniquely barcoded TCR beta cDNA molecule for every two T cells. Using the same blood draw, the study looked at two additional independent replicas of 1 million unique cDNA reads for two donors, one aged 18 to 30 and the other aged 80 or older. The donors were divided into four age groups: young (average around 15 years), middle-aged (approximately 39), aged (around 59) and long-lived (82). To avoid experimental bias, donors of different ages were randomly spread across the sequencing lanes. Using deep sequencing normalized with unique cDNA molecular identifiers, the study measured how TCR beta repertoire diversity changes with age.

The paper as a whole reports these results and caveats: Since profiling was done on bulk unsorted PBMCs, naive and antigen-experienced compartments could not be conclusively compared. Observed TCR beta diversity per million T cells fell roughly linearly with age, and a significant reduction was already apparent by age roughly 40. Because the CMV infection status of the donors was unknown, age-related changes in expanded clonotypes may potentially have been confounded. Total diversity estimates from one million sequenced T cells were considered lower bounds and underestimates. A strong correlation was found between observed TCR beta diversity and the percentage of naive T cells measured by flow cytometry. Compared with the aged group, the long-lived group had more naive CD4+ T cells, fewer expanded clones and increased TCR diversity, a pattern suggesting age selection.

The specimen was blood. The source is a man aged 18 to 35 in good health. The chain is made from TRBV12-3 or TRBV12-4 and TRBJ2-7; 9 of the junction bases match TRBD1. The DNA sequence is TGTGCCAGCAGTCTGGACAGGGGAGAAAACGAGCAGTACTTC. Translated, this gives CASSLDRGENEQYF.